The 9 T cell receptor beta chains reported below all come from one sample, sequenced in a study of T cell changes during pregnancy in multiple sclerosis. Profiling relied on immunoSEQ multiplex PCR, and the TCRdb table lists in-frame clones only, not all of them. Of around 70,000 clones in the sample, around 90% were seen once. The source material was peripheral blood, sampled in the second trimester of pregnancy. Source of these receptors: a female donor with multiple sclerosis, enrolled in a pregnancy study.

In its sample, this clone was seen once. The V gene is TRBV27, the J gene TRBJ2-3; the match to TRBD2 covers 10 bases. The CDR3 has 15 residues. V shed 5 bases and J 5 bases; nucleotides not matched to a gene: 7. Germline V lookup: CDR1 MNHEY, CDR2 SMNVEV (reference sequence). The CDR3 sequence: CASSPLAGAGDTQYF. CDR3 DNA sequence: TGTGCCAGCAGTCCCCTAGCGGGAGCGGGAGATACGCAGTATTTT.

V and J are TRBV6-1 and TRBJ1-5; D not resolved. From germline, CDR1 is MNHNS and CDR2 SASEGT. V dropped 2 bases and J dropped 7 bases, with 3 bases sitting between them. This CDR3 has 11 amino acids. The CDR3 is CASSEPQPQHF. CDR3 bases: TGTGCCAGCAGTGAACCACAGCCCCAGCATTTT.

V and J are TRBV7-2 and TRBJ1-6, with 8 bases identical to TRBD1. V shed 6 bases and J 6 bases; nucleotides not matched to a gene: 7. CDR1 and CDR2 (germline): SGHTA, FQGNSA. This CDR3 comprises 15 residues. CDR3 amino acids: CASRRETGGNSPLHF. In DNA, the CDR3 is TGTGCCAGCAGGCGAGAAACAGGGGGTAATTCACCCCTCCACTTT.

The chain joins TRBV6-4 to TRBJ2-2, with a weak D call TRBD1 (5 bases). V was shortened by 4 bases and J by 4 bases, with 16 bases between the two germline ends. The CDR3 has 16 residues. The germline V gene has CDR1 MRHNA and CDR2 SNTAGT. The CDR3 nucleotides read TGTGCCAGCAGTGGGGTCGCAGGTGGGGCCACCGGGGAGCTGTTTTTT. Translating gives CASSGVAGGATGELFF.

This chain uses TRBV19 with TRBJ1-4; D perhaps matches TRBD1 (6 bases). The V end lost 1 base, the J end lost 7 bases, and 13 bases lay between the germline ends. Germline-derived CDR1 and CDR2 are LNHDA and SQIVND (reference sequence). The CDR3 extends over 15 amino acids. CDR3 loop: CASSIVWGLGEKLFF. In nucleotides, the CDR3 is TGTGCCAGTAGTATAGTTTGGGGGCTTGGTGAAAAACTGTTTTTT.

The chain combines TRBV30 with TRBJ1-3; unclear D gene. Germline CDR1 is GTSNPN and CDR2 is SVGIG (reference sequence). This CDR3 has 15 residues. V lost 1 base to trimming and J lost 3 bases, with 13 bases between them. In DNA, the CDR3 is TGTGCCTGGAGTGGGACGAGGACTCTTGGAAACACCATATATTTT. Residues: CAWSGTRTLGNTIYF.

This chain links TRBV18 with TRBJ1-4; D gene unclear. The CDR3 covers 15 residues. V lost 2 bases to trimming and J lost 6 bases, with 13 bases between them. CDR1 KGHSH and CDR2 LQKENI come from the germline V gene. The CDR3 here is CASSPGSGLDEKLFF. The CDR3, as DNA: TGTGCCAGCTCACCAGGCAGCGGGTTGGATGAAAAACTGTTTTTT.

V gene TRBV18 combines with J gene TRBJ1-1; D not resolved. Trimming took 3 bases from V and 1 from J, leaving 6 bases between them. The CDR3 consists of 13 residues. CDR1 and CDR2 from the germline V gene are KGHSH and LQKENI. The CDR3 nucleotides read TGTGCCAGCTCACCGAAGAGGAACACTGAAGCTTTCTTT. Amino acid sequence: CASSPKRNTEAFF.

CDR3 protein: CASSRRLDSWETQYF. Written as DNA, the CDR3 is TGTGCCAGCAGCCGAAGACTAGATTCTTGGGAGACCCAGTACTTC. The rearrangement uses TRBV7-2 and TRBJ2-5; the D gene is possibly TRBD2 (6 bases). This CDR3 comprises 15 residues. Germline CDR1 reads SGHTA; CDR2 reads FQGNSA. With 5 bases removed from V and 5 bases from J, the gap between germline ends came to 18 bases.